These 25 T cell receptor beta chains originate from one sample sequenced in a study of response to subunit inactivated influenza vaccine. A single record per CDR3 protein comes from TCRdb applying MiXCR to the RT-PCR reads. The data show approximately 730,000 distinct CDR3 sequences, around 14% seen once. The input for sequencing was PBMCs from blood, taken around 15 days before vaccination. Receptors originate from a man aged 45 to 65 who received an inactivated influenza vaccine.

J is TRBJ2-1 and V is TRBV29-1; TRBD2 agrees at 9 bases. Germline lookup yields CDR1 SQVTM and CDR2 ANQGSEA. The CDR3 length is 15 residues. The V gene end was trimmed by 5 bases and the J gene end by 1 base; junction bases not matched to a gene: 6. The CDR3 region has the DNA TGCAGCGTTCGAAGCGGGGGGCCTTCCTACAATGAGCAGTTCTTC. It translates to CSVRSGGPSYNEQFF.

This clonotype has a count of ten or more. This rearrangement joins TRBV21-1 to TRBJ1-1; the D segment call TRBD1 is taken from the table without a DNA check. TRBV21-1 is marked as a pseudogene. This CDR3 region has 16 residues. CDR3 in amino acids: CASSKDVGQPNTEAFF. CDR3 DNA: TGTGCCAGCAGCAAAGATGTCGGACAACCGAACACTGAAGCTTTCTTT.

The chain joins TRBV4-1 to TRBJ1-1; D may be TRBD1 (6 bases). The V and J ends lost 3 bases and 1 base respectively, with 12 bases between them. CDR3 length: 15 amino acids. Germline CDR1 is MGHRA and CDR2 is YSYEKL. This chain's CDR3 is CASSHPGQQNTEAFF. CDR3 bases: TGCGCCAGCAGCCACCCGGGACAACAGAACACTGAAGCTTTCTTT.

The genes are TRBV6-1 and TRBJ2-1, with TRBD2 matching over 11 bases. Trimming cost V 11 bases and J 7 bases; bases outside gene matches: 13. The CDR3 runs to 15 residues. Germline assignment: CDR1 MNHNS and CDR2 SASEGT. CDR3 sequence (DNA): TGTGCCGACGTTATAGCGGGAGGGGTTGGGAATGAGCAGTTCTTC. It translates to CADVIAGGVGNEQFF.

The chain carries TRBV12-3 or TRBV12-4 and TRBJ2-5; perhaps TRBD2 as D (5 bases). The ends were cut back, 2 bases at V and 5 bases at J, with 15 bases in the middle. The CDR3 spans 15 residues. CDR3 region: CASSLSPDYFETQYF. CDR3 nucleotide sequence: TGTGCCAGCAGTTTATCCCCAGACTACTTTGAGACCCAGTACTTC.

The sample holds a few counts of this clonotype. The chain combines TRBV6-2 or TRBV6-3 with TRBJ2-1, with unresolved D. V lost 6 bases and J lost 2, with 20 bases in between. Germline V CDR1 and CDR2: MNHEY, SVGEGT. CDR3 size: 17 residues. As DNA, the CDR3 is TGTGCCAGCAGCCCCCTTTTAAGGGCAGTTCCCTACAATGAGCAGTTCTTC. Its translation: CASSPLLRAVPYNEQFF.

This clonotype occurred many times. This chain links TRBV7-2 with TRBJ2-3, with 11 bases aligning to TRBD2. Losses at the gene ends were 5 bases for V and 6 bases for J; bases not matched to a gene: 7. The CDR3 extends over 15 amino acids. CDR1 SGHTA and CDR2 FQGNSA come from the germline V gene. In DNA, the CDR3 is TGTGCCAGCAGCCTAACTAGCGGGGGAGGGGATACGCAGTATTTT. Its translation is CASSLTSGGGDTQYF. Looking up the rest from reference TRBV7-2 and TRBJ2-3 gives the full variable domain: GAGVSQSPSNKVTEKGKDVELRCDPISGHTALYWYRQSLGQGLEFLIYFQGNSAPDKSGLPSDRFSAERTGGSVSTLTIQRTQQEDSAVYLCASSLTSGGGDTQYFGPGTRLTVL.

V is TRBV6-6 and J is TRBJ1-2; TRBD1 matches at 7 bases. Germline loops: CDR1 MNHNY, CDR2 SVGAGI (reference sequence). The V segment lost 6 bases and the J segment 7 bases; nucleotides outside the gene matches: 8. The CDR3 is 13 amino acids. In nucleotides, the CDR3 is TGTGCCAGCAGGATACAGGGGCCGGCTGGCTACACCTTC. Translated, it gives CASRIQGPAGYTF.

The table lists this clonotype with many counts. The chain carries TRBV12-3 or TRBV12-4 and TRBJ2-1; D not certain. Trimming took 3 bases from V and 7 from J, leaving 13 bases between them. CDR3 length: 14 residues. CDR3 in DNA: TGTGCCAGCAGTTTGAAAGGGCGGCGAAATGAGCAGTTCTTC. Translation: CASSLKGRRNEQFF.

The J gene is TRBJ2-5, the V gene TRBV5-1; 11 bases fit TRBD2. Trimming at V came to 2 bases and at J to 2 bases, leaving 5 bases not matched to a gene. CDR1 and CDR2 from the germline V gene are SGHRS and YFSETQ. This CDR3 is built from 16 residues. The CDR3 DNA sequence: TGCGCCAGCAGCTTACTGGGACTAGCGGTACAAGAGACCCAGTACTTC. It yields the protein CASSLLGLAVQETQYF.

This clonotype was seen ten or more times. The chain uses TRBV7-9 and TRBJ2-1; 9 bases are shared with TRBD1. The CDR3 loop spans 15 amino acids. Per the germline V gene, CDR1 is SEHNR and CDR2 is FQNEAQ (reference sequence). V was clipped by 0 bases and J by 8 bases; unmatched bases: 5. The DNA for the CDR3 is TGTGCCAGCAGCTTAGCAGGGACAGGGATGGATGAGCAGTTCTTC. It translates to CASSLAGTGMDEQFF.

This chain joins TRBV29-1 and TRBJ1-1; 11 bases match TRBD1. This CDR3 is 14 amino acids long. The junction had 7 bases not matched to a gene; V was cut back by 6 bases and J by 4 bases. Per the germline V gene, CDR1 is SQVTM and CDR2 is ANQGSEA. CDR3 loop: CSVAGQGAVTEAFF. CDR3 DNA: TGCAGCGTGGCTGGACAGGGGGCTGTCACTGAAGCTTTCTTT. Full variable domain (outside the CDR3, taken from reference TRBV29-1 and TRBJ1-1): SAVISQKPSRDICQRGTSLTIQCQVDSQVTMMFWYRQQPGQSLTLIATANQGSEATYESGFVIDKFPISRPNLTFSTLTVSNMSPEDSSIYLCSVAGQGAVTEAFFGQGTRLTVV.

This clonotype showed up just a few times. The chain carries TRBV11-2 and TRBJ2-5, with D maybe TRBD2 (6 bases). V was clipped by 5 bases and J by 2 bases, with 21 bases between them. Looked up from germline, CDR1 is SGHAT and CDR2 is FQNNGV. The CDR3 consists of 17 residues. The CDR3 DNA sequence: TGTGCCAGCAGCCGAGATAAAACTAGCACACGGCAAGAGACCCAGTACTTC. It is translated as CASSRDKTSTRQETQYF.

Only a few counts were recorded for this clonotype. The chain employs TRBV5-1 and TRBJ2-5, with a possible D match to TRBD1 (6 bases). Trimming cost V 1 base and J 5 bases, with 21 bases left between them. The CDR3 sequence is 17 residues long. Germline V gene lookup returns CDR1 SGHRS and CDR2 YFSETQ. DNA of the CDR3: TGCGCCAGCAGCTTGCAGGTGGCAGGGGACGGTCGGGAGACCCAGTACTTC. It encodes CASSLQVAGDGRETQYF.

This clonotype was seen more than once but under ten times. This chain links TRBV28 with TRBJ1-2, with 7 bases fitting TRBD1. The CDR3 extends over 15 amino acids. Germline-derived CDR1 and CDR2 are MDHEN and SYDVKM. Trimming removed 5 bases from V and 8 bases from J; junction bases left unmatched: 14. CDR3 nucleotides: TGTGCCAGCAGTGGGCAGGGGGGTAGCGGTGGAGGCTACACCTTC. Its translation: CASSGQGGSGGGYTF.

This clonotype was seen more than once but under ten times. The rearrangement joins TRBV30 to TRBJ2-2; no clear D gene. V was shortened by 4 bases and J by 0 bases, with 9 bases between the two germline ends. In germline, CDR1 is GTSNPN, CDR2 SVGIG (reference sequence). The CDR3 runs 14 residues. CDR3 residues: CAWKVGSNTGELFF. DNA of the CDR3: TGTGCCTGGAAGGTGGGCTCGAACACCGGGGAGCTGTTTTTT.

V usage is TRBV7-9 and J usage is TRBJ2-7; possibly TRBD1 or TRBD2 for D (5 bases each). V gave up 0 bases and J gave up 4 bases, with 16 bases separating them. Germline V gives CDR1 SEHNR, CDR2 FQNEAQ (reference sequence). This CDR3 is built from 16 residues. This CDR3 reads CASSLARQGVVYEQYF. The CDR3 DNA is TGTGCCAGCAGCTTAGCCCGGCAGGGAGTGGTTTACGAGCAGTACTTC.

This CDR3 is CASSQLEGGTEAFF. CDR3 in DNA: TGCGCCAGCAGCCAACTGGAGGGAGGCACTGAAGCTTTCTTT. The J gene is TRBJ1-1, the V gene TRBV4-3, with unresolved D. V dropped 2 bases and J dropped 4 bases, with 11 bases sitting between them. CDR3 length equals 14 residues. In germline, CDR1 is LGHNA, CDR2 YSLEER.

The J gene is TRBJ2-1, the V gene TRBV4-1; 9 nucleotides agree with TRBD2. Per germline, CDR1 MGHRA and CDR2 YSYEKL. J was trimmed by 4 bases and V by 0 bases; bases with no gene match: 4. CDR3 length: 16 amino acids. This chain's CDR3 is CASSQDTSGRYNEQFF. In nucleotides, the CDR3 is TGCGCCAGCAGCCAAGATACTAGCGGGCGTTACAATGAGCAGTTCTTC.

The CDR3 is CASSFWLQGGETQYF. In DNA form, the CDR3 reads TGTGCCAGCAGCTTCTGGCTCCAGGGAGGAGAGACCCAGTACTTC. This chain joins TRBV7-8 and TRBJ2-5; D perhaps matches TRBD2 (6 bases). Germline CDR1 is SGHVS and CDR2 is FQNEAQ. CDR3 length: 15 residues. Between the trimmed V and J ends, which lost 3 bases and 4 bases, there was a span of 15 bases.

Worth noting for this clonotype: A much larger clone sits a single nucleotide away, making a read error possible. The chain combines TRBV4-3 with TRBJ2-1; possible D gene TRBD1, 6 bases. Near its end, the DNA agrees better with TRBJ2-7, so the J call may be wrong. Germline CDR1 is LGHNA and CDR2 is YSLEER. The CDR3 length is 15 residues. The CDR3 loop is CASSHTGTTYNEQYF. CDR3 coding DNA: TGCGCCAGCAGCCATACCGGGACAACCTACAATGAGCAGTACTTC.

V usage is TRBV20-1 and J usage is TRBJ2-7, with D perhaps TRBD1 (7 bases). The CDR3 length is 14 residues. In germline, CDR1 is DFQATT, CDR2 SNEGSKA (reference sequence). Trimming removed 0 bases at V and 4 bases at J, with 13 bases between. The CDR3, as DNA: TGCAGTGCTAGAGATTTGACAGGGAGGTACGAGCAGTACTTC. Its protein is CSARDLTGRYEQYF.

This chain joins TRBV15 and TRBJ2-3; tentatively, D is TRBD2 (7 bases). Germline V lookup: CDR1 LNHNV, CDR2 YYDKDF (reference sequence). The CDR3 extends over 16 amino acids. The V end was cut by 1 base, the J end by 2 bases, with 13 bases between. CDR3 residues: CATSRGQGRVTDTQYF. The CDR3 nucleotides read TGTGCCACCAGCAGAGGTCAGGGGAGGGTCACAGATACGCAGTATTTT.

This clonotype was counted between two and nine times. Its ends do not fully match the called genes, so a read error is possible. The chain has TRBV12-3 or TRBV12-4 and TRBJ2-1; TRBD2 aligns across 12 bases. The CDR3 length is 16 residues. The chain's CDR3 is CASSSSSGRAYSEQFF. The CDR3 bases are TGTGCCAGCAGTTCATCTAGCGGGAGGGCTTACAGTGAGCAGTTCTTC.

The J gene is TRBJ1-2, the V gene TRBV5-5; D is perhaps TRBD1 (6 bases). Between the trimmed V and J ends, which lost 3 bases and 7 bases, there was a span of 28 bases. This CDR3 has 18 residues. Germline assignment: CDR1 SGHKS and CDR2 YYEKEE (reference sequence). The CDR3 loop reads CASSSITAWGPSHGGYTF. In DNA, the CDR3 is TGTGCCAGCAGCTCCATAACCGCCTGGGGGCCCAGTCATGGTGGCTACACCTTC.